This T cell receptor beta chain was found in a study of T cell changes during pregnancy in multiple sclerosis (dated by TCRdb to between 2018 and 2020). For the study in its entirety: In women with multiple sclerosis, the researchers looked at how the T cell repertoire shifted as pregnancy progressed.

Worth noting for this clone: Its antigen has not been determined. Within one base of it there is no much larger clone, and no base qualities were kept.

The CDR3 goes from the cysteine to the phenylalanine over 14 residues. Only CDR3 DNA is held: 42 bases, read in frame from base 1. From a lookup of the germline V gene, CDR1 and CDR2 are MNHNS and SASEGT. The V and J ends are trimmed by 8 bases and 5 bases, leaving 18 bases between them. The library was built by means of the immunoSEQ multiplex PCR assay. Imported from immuneACCESS, the table was reduced by TCRdb to in-frame sequences with V and J called. These copies leave out some clones; in studies compared against another copy, an unresolved V gene accounts for under half, and the cause of the remainder is not known. In this sample the table shows tens of thousands of clones, roughly 90% of which occur a single time. Roughly 2.6% of the sample rests with the top ten.

The chain employs TRBV6-1 and TRBJ2-5; the D gene cannot be resolved reliably. The specimen comprised peripheral blood, sampled in the second trimester of pregnancy. This clonotype originated in a female donor in good health, enrolled as a control in a pregnancy study. The CDR3 region reads CASQKKVEVETQYF. In nucleotide form, the sequence is TGTGCCAGCCAGAAGAAGGTTGAGGTGGAGACCCAGTACTTC.